One sample yielded the 19 T cell receptor beta chains listed below, sequenced in a study of T-cell reconstitution after alpha-beta-depleted transplantation in children. Unique molecular identifiers were incorporated when the TCRbeta library was constructed. Each CDR3 protein gets one entry after TCRdb re-called the PCR reads with MiXCR. The sample holds 40,000 to 55,000 distinct CDR3 sequences, approximately 9.2% seen once. The sequencing here drew on PBMCs, mostly from graft donor cells, taken 60 days after TCRalphabeta/CD19-depleted stem cell transplant. These receptors came from a male patient between 2 and 10 years old who had a stem cell transplant for chronic granulomatous disease, so the T cells may come from the graft donor.

The chain joins TRBV6-1 to TRBJ1-5; D is unclear. Germline CDR1 MNHNS, CDR2 SASEGT. The V end lost 6 bases, the J end lost 0 bases, and 9 bases lay between the germline ends. The CDR3 is made up of 14 amino acids. CDR3 region: CASREGLSNQPQHF. As DNA, the CDR3 is TGTGCCAGCAGGGAGGGCCTTAGCAATCAGCCCCAGCATTTT.

The rearrangement links TRBV9 to TRBJ2-2; D gene ambiguous. V was cut by 0 bases and J by 2 bases, with 11 bases left in between. This CDR3 has 16 residues. Germline V gives CDR1 SGDLS, CDR2 YYNGEE. CDR3 sequence reads: CASSVGPTVNTGELFF. The CDR3 nucleotides are TGTGCCAGCAGCGTAGGTCCGACTGTTAACACCGGGGAGCTGTTTTTT.

In its sample, this clonotype was seen many times. The chain has TRBV6-2 or TRBV6-3 and TRBJ2-4; 9 bases match TRBD1. The CDR3 runs to 14 residues. Germline-derived CDR1 and CDR2 are MNHEY and SVGEGT. J gave up 11 bases and V 6 bases, and 11 bases lay outside the gene matches. The CDR3 spells CASSNLRQGGVQYF. The CDR3 coding sequence is TGTGCCAGCAGCAACCTTCGACAGGGGGGAGTTCAGTACTTC.

This clonotype was observed a handful of times. The V gene is TRBV3-1, the J gene TRBJ1-4, with D perhaps matching TRBD1 (5 bases). The CDR3 runs 14 residues. Trimming took off 4 bases at V and 8 bases at J, with 14 bases between the two ends. Germline-derived CDR1 and CDR2 are LGHDT and YNNKEL (reference sequence). As DNA, the CDR3 is TGTGCCAGCAGCCGGGGCAGAGGTAGAGAAAAACTGTTTTTT. It yields the protein CASSRGRGREKLFF.

This clonotype was seen ten or more times. The V and J genes are TRBV28 and TRBJ1-3; 7 bases agree with TRBD1. Germline CDR1 MDHEN, CDR2 SYDVKM. This CDR3 region has 14 residues. V shed 6 bases, J shed 3 bases, and the junction held 5 bases outside the gene matches. The CDR3 loop reads CASSLGGSGNTIYF. The CDR3 coding sequence is TGTGCCAGCAGCTTAGGGGGCAGTGGAAACACCATATATTTT.

The V call is TRBV28, the J call TRBJ2-7; D uncertain. Germline loops: CDR1 MDHEN, CDR2 SYDVKM. The CDR3 runs 13 residues. V gave up 7 bases and J gave up 2 bases, with 12 bases separating them. The CDR3 region has the DNA TGTGCCAGCACCGTTCCCCCGGCCTACGAGCAGTACTTC. The encoded protein is CASTVPPAYEQYF.

This clonotype was counted at least ten times. This chain links TRBV5-1 with TRBJ1-2; D is possibly TRBD1 (6 bases). V was pared by 3 bases and J by 6 bases, with 18 bases between. The CDR3 has 15 amino acids. Germline-derived CDR1 and CDR2 are SGHRS and YFSETQ. The chain's CDR3 is CASSSFYGTPHGYTF. As DNA, the CDR3 is TGCGCCAGCAGCTCCTTTTACGGGACACCTCATGGCTACACCTTC.

This clonotype occurred a few times. This sequence joins TRBV4-3 and TRBJ1-4, with TRBD1 identical over 10 bases. This CDR3 has 16 amino acids. Germline CDR1 is LGHNA and CDR2 is YSLEER. Trimming took 3 bases from V and 10 from J; bases not matched to a gene: 11. The CDR3 nucleotides read TGCGCCAGCAGCCAGGCTACCGGGACAGGGGACGTAAAACTGTTTTTT. Its protein product is CASSQATGTGDVKLFF.

This clonotype occurred many times. The chain uses TRBV5-1 and TRBJ1-2; the D gene is possibly TRBD1 (5 bases). CDR1 SGHRS and CDR2 YFSETQ come from the germline V gene. Deletions cut 4 bases from V and 6 bases from J, with 10 bases between. The CDR3 sequence is 12 residues long. The CDR3 DNA sequence: TGCGCCAGCAGCCAAGTGGGGGATGGCTACACCTTC. It is translated as CASSQVGDGYTF.

This clonotype was detected ten times or more. This chain links TRBV6-5 with TRBJ1-3; D gene ambiguous. The CDR3 length is 14 residues. V shed 0 bases and J shed 2 bases, with 5 bases lying between them. Germline values: CDR1 MNHEY, CDR2 SVGAGI. The CDR3 loop reads CASSYSQTGNTIYF. Written as DNA, the CDR3 is TGTGCCAGCAGTTACTCCCAGACTGGAAACACCATATATTTT.

V usage is TRBV20-1 and J usage is TRBJ2-5; the match to TRBD1 covers 8 bases. The CDR3 has 15 amino acids. V dropped 6 bases and J dropped 1; count of bases not matched to a gene: 10. Germline V gene sequence: CDR1 DFQATT, CDR2 SNEGSKA (reference sequence). CDR3: CSATDRGRPQETQYF. In DNA form, the CDR3 reads TGCAGTGCAACCGACAGGGGCCGACCCCAAGAGACCCAGTACTTC.

This clonotype has a count of ten or more. The V gene is TRBV6-1, the J gene TRBJ1-1, with 7 bases lining up with TRBD1. Germline values: CDR1 MNHNS, CDR2 SASEGT. This CDR3 is 14 amino acids long. Trimming removed 7 bases from V and 1 base from J; junction bases left unmatched: 6. DNA of the CDR3: TGTGCCAGCATAGCGACAGGGTGGAACACTGAAGCTTTCTTT. This gives the protein CASIATGWNTEAFF.

The sample holds many counts of this clonotype. The J gene is TRBJ2-7, the V gene TRBV20-1, with D unresolved. CDR1 DFQATT and CDR2 SNEGSKA come from the germline V gene (reference sequence). V was cut by 4 bases and J by 0 bases, with 13 bases left in between. This CDR3 contains 14 residues. The CDR3: CSAIRTSSSYEQYF. The CDR3 region has the DNA TGCAGTGCTATAAGGACCTCGAGCTCCTACGAGCAGTACTTC.

There are many counts of this clonotype. This chain links TRBV20-1 with TRBJ2-7; 10 positions agree with TRBD2. Germline V lookup: CDR1 DFQATT, CDR2 SNEGSKA (reference sequence). The CDR3 extends over 15 amino acids. The V gene end was trimmed by 0 bases and the J gene end by 3 bases; junction bases not matched to a gene: 5. CDR3: CSARDRTSGRYEQYF. CDR3 DNA: TGCAGTGCTAGAGATCGGACTAGCGGCCGCTACGAGCAGTACTTC.

Many counts were recorded for this clonotype. The J gene is TRBJ2-5, the V gene TRBV29-1; 7 bases align to TRBD1. This CDR3 is built from 14 residues. Germline lookup yields CDR1 SQVTM and CDR2 ANQGSEA. Losses at the gene ends were 6 bases for V and 5 bases for J; bases not matched to a gene: 12. The CDR3, as DNA: TGCAGCGTGCTTTTCGACAGGGTGCGGGAGACCCAGTACTTC. It encodes CSVLFDRVRETQYF. The whole variable domain, remainder taken from reference TRBV29-1 and TRBJ2-5, is SAVISQKPSRDICQRGTSLTIQCQVDSQVTMMFWYRQQPGQSLTLIATANQGSEATYESGFVIDKFPISRPNLTFSTLTVSNMSPEDSSIYLCSVLFDRVRETQYFGPGTRLLVL.

This clonotype was picked up many times. The J gene is TRBJ1-1, the V gene TRBV12-3 or TRBV12-4; D perhaps matches TRBD1 (5 bases). The ends were cut back, 6 bases at V and 5 bases at J, with 13 bases in the middle. The CDR3 is made up of 13 amino acids. CDR3 sequence reads: CASSPQGRTEAFF. CDR3 nucleotides: TGTGCCAGCAGCCCGCAGGGTCGGACTGAAGCTTTCTTT.

About this clonotype: A read error may be the cause here, since a much bigger clone is one base away. The J gene is TRBJ2-1, the V gene TRBV20-1; a possible D gene is TRBD2 (6 bases). V was cut by 3 bases and J by 10 bases, with 22 bases left in between. CDR3 length: 15 residues. Germline assignment: CDR1 DFQATT and CDR2 SNEGSKA (reference sequence). The CDR3 here is CSASIVFGGLEEQFF. CDR3 bases: TGCAGTGCTAGCATTGTGTTCGGAGGGCTTGAAGAGCAGTTCTTC.

This clonotype was recorded at least ten times. The chain uses TRBV5-6 and TRBJ1-2, with D perhaps matching TRBD1 (5 bases). This CDR3 comprises 13 residues. Germline lookup yields CDR1 SGHDT and CDR2 YYEEEE. Deletions cut 3 bases from V and 1 base from J, with 7 bases between. This CDR3 is CASSSTVNYGYTF. The CDR3 DNA reads TGTGCCAGCAGCTCGACAGTTAACTATGGCTACACCTTC.

This clonotype was picked up a small number of times. Here the CDR3 reads CASSSGTGGKKLFF. The CDR3, as DNA: TGTGCCAGCAGCTCCGGGACAGGGGGTAAAAAACTGTTTTTT. The chain has TRBV7-2 and TRBJ1-4; 11 bases are shared with TRBD1. J was trimmed by 9 bases and V by 4 bases; bases with no gene match: 4. The CDR3 sequence is 14 residues long. The germline CDR1 and CDR2 sequences are SGHTA and FQGNSA.